This entry lists 22 T cell receptor beta chains sequenced from one sample in a study of CD8 T cells in ankylosing spondylitis. These receptors have no known antigen. Points from the study as a whole: A TCR beta motif made of several highly homologous variants seemed typical of ankylosing spondylitis blood.

TCRdb reanalysed the 5' RACE reads using MiXCR and keeps one entry per CDR3 protein. The table has over 600,000 distinct CDR3 sequences, around 20% seen once. Material: blood, either unsorted or a sorted T cell fraction (not recorded which). The receptors stem from a male donor with ankylosing spondylitis.

This clonotype was recorded a few times. This sequence joins TRBV27 and TRBJ1-2, with D perhaps TRBD1 (5 bases). The V end lost 5 bases, the J end lost 1 base, and 14 bases lay between the germline ends. This CDR3 contains 15 residues. The germline gives CDR1 MNHEY, CDR2 SMNVEV (reference sequence). Here the CDR3 DNA reads TGTGCCAGCAGTCCAACGGGGGAATTTAACTATGGCTACACCTTC. It codes for CASSPTGEFNYGYTF.

The chain has TRBV20-1 and TRBJ1-1; D not certain. Germline V gene sequence: CDR1 DFQATT, CDR2 SNEGSKA (reference sequence). This CDR3 has 14 residues. The V gene lost 3 bases and the J gene lost 4 bases, with 15 bases spanning the gap. The CDR3 DNA is TGCAGTGCTAGGTCGTCAGGTAGGGTCACTGAAGCTTTCTTT. It yields the protein CSARSSGRVTEAFF.

The J gene is TRBJ2-7, the V gene TRBV29-1, with D perhaps TRBD2 (6 bases). CDR1 and CDR2 from the germline V gene are SQVTM and ANQGSEA. The V end lost 2 bases, the J end lost 5 bases, and 13 bases lay between the germline ends. This CDR3 is built from 13 residues. CDR3 DNA: TGCAGCGTTGAACCCGGGGGTACCGACGAGCAGTACTTC. It translates to CSVEPGGTDEQYF.

V is TRBV4-1 and J is TRBJ1-1; tentative D call: TRBD1 (6 bases). Germline CDR1 reads MGHRA; CDR2 reads YSYEKL. The CDR3 sequence is 16 residues long. Trimming stripped 0 bases from V and 10 bases from J, with 21 bases between. The CDR3 here is CASSQDGITGLFRAFF. The CDR3 DNA reads as TGCGCCAGCAGCCAAGATGGTATAACAGGGCTCTTTCGAGCTTTCTTT.

The V call is TRBV7-2, the J call TRBJ1-2; a possible D gene is TRBD1 (5 bases). Germline V CDR1 and CDR2: SGHTA, FQGNSA. CDR3 length equals 16 residues. V was trimmed by 5 bases and J by 4 bases, leaving 20 bases between them. The CDR3 region has the DNA TGTGCCAGCAGCCCCACTCCCCCGGGACTGCTCTATGGCTACACCTTC. Translation gives CASSPTPPGLLYGYTF.

The chain couples TRBV7-9 to TRBJ2-7; TRBD2 is a possible D gene (5 bases). Germline V lookup: CDR1 SEHNR, CDR2 FQNEAQ (reference sequence). Trimming removed 5 bases at V and 0 bases at J, with 14 bases between. The CDR3 spans 15 residues. The CDR3 DNA follows: TGTGCCAGCAGCCCTGGGAGTTTGTCCTCCTACGAGCAGTACTTC. Encoded protein: CASSPGSLSSYEQYF.

The chain uses TRBV5-1 and TRBJ2-1; maybe TRBD2 (6 bases). Trimming stripped 9 bases from V and 8 bases from J, with 21 bases between. There are 14 residues in the CDR3. The germline V gene has CDR1 SGHRS and CDR2 YFSETQ. The CDR3 DNA follows: TGCGCCATCAAAGCTGTGGAGGGTTGGGATGAGCAGTTCTTC. As protein: CAIKAVEGWDEQFF.

There are many counts of this clonotype. The rearrangement uses TRBV5-1 and TRBJ2-5, with D possibly TRBD1 on 6 matching bases. Trimming removed 7 bases from V and 0 bases from J, with 10 bases in between. Germline V gene lookup returns CDR1 SGHRS and CDR2 YFSETQ. The CDR3 extends over 13 amino acids. CDR3 in amino acids: CASGNRDQETQYF. The CDR3 DNA reads TGCGCCAGCGGTAACAGGGACCAAGAGACCCAGTACTTC.

This clonotype was detected many times. The genes are TRBV29-1 and TRBJ1-1, with no clear D. Trimming stripped 3 bases from V and 11 bases from J, with 13 bases between. Germline V CDR1 and CDR2: SQVTM, ANQGSEA. The CDR3 runs to 11 residues. The CDR3 reads CSVEVRPNAFF. CDR3 DNA: TGCAGCGTTGAGGTACGGCCTAACGCTTTCTTT. Full variable domain (outside the CDR3, taken from reference TRBV29-1 and TRBJ1-1): SAVISQKPSRDICQRGTSLTIQCQVDSQVTMMFWYRQQPGQSLTLIATANQGSEATYESGFVIDKFPISRPNLTFSTLTVSNMSPEDSSIYLCSVEVRPNAFFGQGTRLTVV.

This clonotype has ten or more counts. This chain joins TRBV6-1 and TRBJ1-2; no reliable D call. The germline CDR1 and CDR2 sequences are MNHNS and SASEGT. V was clipped by 1 base and J by 4 bases, with 4 bases between them. CDR3 length equals 12 residues. The CDR3 is CASSEGSYGYTF. The CDR3 DNA follows: TGTGCCAGCAGTGAAGGCTCCTATGGCTACACCTTC.

This clonotype was seen more than once but under ten times. The chain recombines TRBV29-1 with TRBJ1-1; D gene unclear. Trimming removed 7 bases from V and 1 base from J, with 16 bases in between. Looked up from germline, CDR1 is SQVTM and CDR2 is ANQGSEA. The CDR3 runs to 14 residues. As DNA, the CDR3 is TGCAGCGGTGGGCGAGGCTGGGGGAACACTGAAGCTTTCTTT. Amino acid sequence: CSGGRGWGNTEAFF.

This clonotype showed up just a few times. The rearrangement joins TRBV4-2 to TRBJ1-1; 7 nucleotides line up with TRBD1. Looked up from germline, CDR1 is LGHNA and CDR2 is YNFKEQ. V lost 2 bases, J lost 3 bases, and 9 bases stayed unmatched. This CDR3 contains 16 residues. The CDR3 DNA reads TGTGCCAGCAGCCAACCACCCTCAGGGGGTCACACTGAAGCTTTCTTT. Amino acid sequence: CASSQPPSGGHTEAFF.

This clonotype was detected only a few times. CDR3 region: CASSLSFQGSSYEQYF. In nucleotides, the CDR3 is TGTGCCAGCAGCTTGTCTTTTCAGGGGAGCTCCTACGAGCAGTACTTC. The chain uses TRBV5-8 and TRBJ2-7, with D perhaps TRBD1 (6 bases). The CDR3 has 16 amino acids. With 1 base removed from V and 0 bases from J, the gap between germline ends came to 14 bases. CDR1 and CDR2 (germline): SGHTS, YDEGEE.

J is TRBJ2-1 and V is TRBV20-1; the D gene is possibly TRBD2 (5 bases). The V and J ends lost 3 bases and 3 bases respectively, with 9 bases between them. The CDR3 is made up of 13 amino acids. Germline V gives CDR1 DFQATT, CDR2 SNEGSKA (reference sequence). The CDR3 DNA sequence: TGCAGTGCTAGCAACCGGGACTACAATGAGCAGTTCTTC. This sequence encodes CSASNRDYNEQFF.

This clonotype was counted only a few times. The chain carries TRBV20-1 and TRBJ2-5, with 8 bases matching TRBD2. V shed 3 bases and J 2 bases; nucleotides not matched to a gene: 5. Germline V gene sequence: CDR1 DFQATT, CDR2 SNEGSKA (reference sequence). The CDR3 has 14 residues. The CDR3 here is CSARRLALQETQYF. DNA of the CDR3: TGCAGTGCTAGGCGACTAGCGCTACAAGAGACCCAGTACTTC.

This chain links TRBV6-1 with TRBJ1-1; 7 bases map to TRBD1. This CDR3 has 12 residues. Losses at the gene ends were 1 base for V and 11 bases for J; bases not matched to a gene: 4. The germline CDR1 and CDR2 sequences are MNHNS and SASEGT. The CDR3 loop reads CASSEGAGGAFF. The CDR3 DNA sequence: TGTGCCAGCAGTGAAGGGGCAGGGGGTGCTTTCTTT.

The genes are TRBV20-1 and TRBJ2-7; TRBD2 agrees at 9 bases. The V segment lost 7 bases and the J segment 3 bases; nucleotides outside the gene matches: 10. Germline lookup yields CDR1 DFQATT and CDR2 SNEGSKA (reference sequence). This CDR3 is 14 amino acids long. CDR3 sequence (DNA): TGCAGTGTCCACAGGACTAGCGCATACTACGAGCAGTACTTC. Its translation is CSVHRTSAYYEQYF.

The sample holds a few counts of this clonotype. The chain joins TRBV20-1 to TRBJ2-1, with a tentative D call TRBD2 (5 bases). The CDR3 is made up of 15 amino acids. Germline V gene data show CDR1 as DFQATT and CDR2 as SNEGSKA (reference sequence). V shed 0 bases and J shed 1 base, with 10 bases lying between them. The CDR3 spells CSAREGSWSYNEQFF. The CDR3 coding sequence is TGCAGTGCTAGAGAGGGGAGTTGGTCCTACAATGAGCAGTTCTTC.

This chain uses TRBV28 with TRBJ2-7; D perhaps matches TRBD2 (5 bases). The CDR3 is 13 amino acids. V lost 5 bases, J lost 4 bases, and 12 bases lay in between. The germline V gene encodes CDR1 MDHEN and CDR2 SYDVKM. CDR3 loop: CASSAGILYEQYF. The DNA of the CDR3 is TGTGCCAGCAGTGCCGGGATTTTATACGAGCAGTACTTC.

This clonotype was seen at least ten times. The J gene is TRBJ2-1, the V gene TRBV29-1; D uncertain. This CDR3 is built from 10 residues. V was pared by 7 bases and J by 5 bases, with 6 bases between. CDR1 and CDR2 from the germline V gene are SQVTM and ANQGSEA. The CDR3 loop is CSARNNEQFF. In DNA form, the CDR3 reads TGCAGCGCCAGAAACAATGAGCAGTTCTTC.

This clonotype showed up many times. The chain links TRBV12-3 or TRBV12-4 to TRBJ1-2, with unresolved D. The CDR3 sequence is 13 residues long. The V gene lost 0 bases and the J gene lost 4 bases, with 6 bases spanning the gap. The CDR3 DNA sequence: TGTGCCAGCAGTTTAGCAGGCAGCTATGGCTACACCTTC. Translated: CASSLAGSYGYTF.

This clonotype came up a few times. The rearrangement links TRBV20-1 to TRBJ2-1; 14 bases fit TRBD2. Trimming cost V 4 bases and J 9 bases; bases outside gene matches: 11. Germline assignment: CDR1 DFQATT and CDR2 SNEGSKA (reference sequence). The CDR3 has 16 amino acids. CDR3 in amino acids: CSATTSGRAPQFEQFF. In DNA, the CDR3 is TGCAGTGCTACGACTAGCGGGAGGGCCCCACAATTTGAGCAGTTCTTC.